This T cell receptor beta chain was sequenced during a study of T cell changes during pregnancy in multiple sclerosis. The repertoire was sequenced with immunoSEQ multiplex PCR; TCRdb's copy has only in-frame clones and lacks some. Of about 49,000 clones in the sample, 80% to 95% are singletons; the top ten hold 0.75% to 1%. The CDR3 loop spans 13 amino acids. CDR1 is MNHEY, CDR2 SMNVEV, per germline (reference sequence). V gave up 4 bases and J gave up 4 bases; unmatched junction bases: 2. The V call is TRBV27, the J call TRBJ2-5, with 8 bases aligning to TRBD1. The receptor was derived from a female donor with multiple sclerosis, enrolled in a pregnancy study. This specimen was peripheral blood, taken after pregnancy. In DNA, the CDR3 is TGTGCCAGCAGTTCGGACAGGGCAGAGACCCAGTACTTC. Its protein is CASSSDRAETQYF.